A selection of T cell receptor beta chains follows, all from one sample in a study of blood T cell repertoires in COVID-19. Profiled with immunoSEQ multiplex PCR; TCRdb holds only in-frame clones, not every one. The data contain 25,000 to 30,000 clones, around 91% of them singletons. The sequencing sample was made of peripheral blood. Source of these receptors: a man in his 60s with acute or convalescent COVID-19. CDR3s include the opening cysteine and the closing phenylalanine or tryptophan. Fields, in order: J gene, D gene, clone size, V gene, CDR3 protein, CDR3 DNA. D genes are given only for firm matches. Part of the rows lack a size; the others show once, few, many or a class for expanded clones.

J: TRBJ2-1; D: .; size: .; V: TRBV5-1; CDR3: CASSLRAGGGSYNEQFF; DNA: TGCGCCAGCAGCTTGAGGGCAGGGGGAGGCTCCTACAATGAGCAGTTCTTC
J: TRBJ1-5; D: TRBD1; size: .; V: TRBV19; CDR3: CASSFQTGGRNQPQHF; DNA: TGTGCCAGTAGTTTCCAGACAGGGGGCCGGAATCAGCCCCAGCATTTT
J: TRBJ2-1; D: TRBD1; size: .; V: TRBV3-1/TRBV3-2; CDR3: CASRPAQGANNEQFF; DNA: TGTGCCAGCAGACCCGCACAGGGGGCAAACAATGAGCAGTTCTTC
J: TRBJ2-3; D: .; size: .; V: TRBV6-2/TRBV6-3; CDR3: CASSSRHGTDTQYF; DNA: TGTGCCAGCAGTAGTAGACATGGCACAGATACGCAGTATTTT
J: TRBJ2-5; D: TRBD1; size: .; V: TRBV3-1/TRBV3-2; CDR3: CASSQQGAQYF; DNA: TGTGCCAGCAGCCAACAGGGGGCCCAGTACTTC
J: TRBJ2-3; D: TRBD2; size: .; V: TRBV28; CDR3: CASSSRLAGVGDTQYF; DNA: TGTGCCAGCAGTTCTAGACTAGCGGGAGTAGGAGATACGCAGTATTTT
J: TRBJ1-5; D: TRBD1; size: .; V: TRBV7-8; CDR3: CASSSKDRVIGNQPQHF; DNA: TGTGCCAGCAGCTCAAAGGACAGGGTGATTGGGAATCAGCCCCAGCATTTT
J: TRBJ2-3; D: TRBD2; size: .; V: TRBV29-1; CDR3: CSVVAGRTDTQYF; DNA: TGCAGCGTTGTAGCGGGACGCACAGATACGCAGTATTTT
J: TRBJ2-7; D: TRBD2; size: .; V: TRBV7-2; CDR3: CASSLTSGTYEQYF; DNA: TGTGCCAGCAGCTTAACTAGCGGGACCTACGAGCAGTACTTC
J: TRBJ2-1; D: .; size: few; V: TRBV6-2/TRBV6-3; CDR3: CASSSGYYNEQFF; DNA: TGTGCCAGCAGCTCGGGATACTACAATGAGCAGTTCTTC
J: TRBJ2-7; D: .; size: .; V: TRBV29-1; CDR3: CSVVDSLSYEQYF; DNA: TGCAGCGTTGTCGACAGCCTCTCCTACGAGCAGTACTTC
J: TRBJ1-1; D: .; size: .; V: TRBV5-5; CDR3: CASSPLGGEAFF; DNA: TGTGCCAGCAGCCCCTTAGGGGGTGAAGCTTTCTTT
J: TRBJ1-1; D: TRBD1; size: once; V: TRBV12-5; CDR3: CASGLEPGQKAFF; DNA: TGTGCTAGTGGTTTGGAACCGGGACAGAAGGCTTTCTTT
J: TRBJ1-2; D: .; size: .; V: TRBV28; CDR3: CARASRGSNYGYTF; DNA: TGTGCCAGAGCGAGCAGGGGATCTAACTATGGCTACACCTTC
J: TRBJ2-7; D: TRBD2; size: .; V: TRBV6-6; CDR3: CACSSAQTSLDEQYF; DNA: TGTGCCTGCTCTTCCGCCCAGACTAGCCTGGACGAGCAGTACTTC
J: TRBJ2-7; D: TRBD2; size: .; V: TRBV3-1/TRBV3-2; CDR3: CASSQLIAGGLSYEQYF; DNA: TGTGCCAGCAGCCAACTAATAGCGGGAGGCCTCTCCTACGAGCAGTACTTC
J: TRBJ1-1; D: .; size: .; V: TRBV11-2; CDR3: CASSLTQSSTEAFF; DNA: TGTGCCAGCAGCTTGACACAGAGTAGCACTGAAGCTTTCTTT
J: TRBJ1-1; D: TRBD1; size: once; V: TRBV6-5; CDR3: CASSYTGQGKGTEAFF; DNA: TGTGCCAGCAGTTACACCGGACAGGGAAAGGGCACTGAAGCTTTCTTT
J: TRBJ1-2; D: .; size: .; V: TRBV5-1; CDR3: CASSLVRFNYGYTF; DNA: TGCGCCAGCAGCTTGGTGCGATTTAACTATGGCTACACCTTC
J: TRBJ1-1; D: TRBD1; size: .; V: TRBV7-9; CDR3: CASSSERDRGRNTEAFF; DNA: TGTGCCAGCAGCTCAGAGCGGGACAGGGGGAGGAACACTGAAGCTTTCTTT
J: TRBJ1-2; D: TRBD1; size: .; V: TRBV6-5; CDR3: CASTTGTVYGYTF; DNA: TGTGCCAGCACTACCGGGACAGTCTATGGCTACACCTTC
J: TRBJ1-5; D: TRBD1; size: .; V: TRBV2; CDR3: CASNRGNQPQHF; DNA: TGTGCCAGCAACAGGGGAAATCAGCCCCAGCATTTT
J: TRBJ1-1; D: .; size: .; V: TRBV11-3; CDR3: CASSLDPGDLMTEAFF; DNA: TGTGCCAGCAGCTTAGATCCGGGGGATCTTATGACTGAAGCTTTCTTT
J: TRBJ1-3; D: .; size: .; V: TRBV12-3/TRBV12-4; CDR3: CASSADSGNTIYF; DNA: TGTGCCAGCAGTGCGGACAGCGGAAACACCATATATTTT
J: TRBJ1-5; D: .; size: .; V: TRBV12-5; CDR3: CASGLPSSGGQPQHF; DNA: TGTGCTAGTGGTTTGCCCTCCTCGGGAGGACAGCCCCAGCATTTT
J: TRBJ1-4; D: .; size: once; V: TRBV7-9; CDR3: CASSTGRNNEKLFF; DNA: TGTGCCAGCAGCACAGGACGGAATAATGAAAAACTGTTTTTT
J: TRBJ1-2; D: TRBD1; size: .; V: TRBV9; CDR3: CASSPRDRGNYGYTF; DNA: TGTGCCAGCAGCCCCCGGGACAGGGGGAACTATGGCTACACCTTC
J: TRBJ1-4; D: .; size: .; V: TRBV5-8; CDR3: CASSLASTGHATNEKLFF; DNA: TGTGCCAGCAGCTTGGCCTCGACAGGTCATGCAACTAATGAAAAACTGTTTTTT
J: TRBJ1-1; D: TRBD1; size: .; V: TRBV5-4; CDR3: CASSLGAQGRSEAFF; DNA: TGTGCCAGCAGCTTGGGGGCACAGGGGCGGTCTGAAGCTTTCTTT
J: TRBJ1-1; D: .; size: .; V: TRBV28; CDR3: CASRHPRGGEAFF; DNA: TGTGCCAGCAGGCACCCGCGGGGGGGGGAAGCTTTCTTT
J: TRBJ1-1; D: .; size: .; V: TRBV28; CDR3: CASSFLHAGANTEAFF; DNA: TGTGCCAGCAGTTTCCTACACGCGGGGGCGAACACTGAAGCTTTCTTT
J: TRBJ2-3; D: TRBD2; size: .; V: TRBV20-1; CDR3: CSASTSGGLADTQYF; DNA: TGCAGTGCTAGTACCAGCGGGGGACTGGCAGATACGCAGTATTTT
J: TRBJ2-1; D: TRBD2; size: .; V: TRBV28; CDR3: CASTTSAGGGNEQFF; DNA: TGTGCCAGCACTACATCAGCGGGAGGGGGCAATGAGCAGTTCTTC
J: TRBJ2-7; D: TRBD1; size: few; V: TRBV7-9; CDR3: CASSLSPGGASYEQYF; DNA: TGTGCCAGCAGCTTAAGTCCAGGGGGCGCATCCTACGAGCAGTACTTC
J: TRBJ2-5; D: .; size: .; V: TRBV6-1; CDR3: CASSEGWGQGETQYF; DNA: TGTGCCAGCAGTGAAGGATGGGGCCAAGGGGAGACCCAGTACTTC
J: TRBJ2-5; D: .; size: once; V: TRBV5-1; CDR3: CASSLLSGVSQETQYF; DNA: TGCGCCAGCAGCTTGCTTTCGGGAGTGTCTCAAGAGACCCAGTACTTC
J: TRBJ2-2; D: TRBD1; size: .; V: TRBV27; CDR3: CASSLQAVDRGRTGELFF; DNA: TGTGCCAGCAGTTTACAAGCTGTGGACAGGGGTAGAACCGGGGAGCTGTTTTTT